This T cell receptor (beta chain) was observed in a study of T cells after yellow fever vaccination. Study conclusions and caveats: Few clonotypes appeared in both CD4 and CD8 compartments. Within FACS-sorted repertoires, abundant clonotypes contaminating from the bulk population could be present.

Each CDR3 protein gets one entry after TCRdb re-called the 5' RACE reads with MiXCR. The table has 300,000 to 400,000 distinct CDR3 sequences, approximately 5.7% seen once. This CDR3 comprises 13 residues. V shed 3 bases and J shed 3 bases, with 10 bases lying between them. CDR1 is SGDLS and CDR2 is YYNGEE in the germline V gene. Remarks on this clonotype: Its antigen is unidentified.

V usage is TRBV9 and J usage is TRBJ2-7, with D uncertain. The receptor's source is a man aged 25-45 years who received the YFV17D yellow fever vaccine. The specimen was PBMCs, collected 5 days after the yellow fever booster vaccination. The CDR3 loop is CASSGGLGYEQYF. In DNA form, the CDR3 reads TGTGCCAGCAGCGGGGGTCTCGGCTACGAGCAGTACTTC.